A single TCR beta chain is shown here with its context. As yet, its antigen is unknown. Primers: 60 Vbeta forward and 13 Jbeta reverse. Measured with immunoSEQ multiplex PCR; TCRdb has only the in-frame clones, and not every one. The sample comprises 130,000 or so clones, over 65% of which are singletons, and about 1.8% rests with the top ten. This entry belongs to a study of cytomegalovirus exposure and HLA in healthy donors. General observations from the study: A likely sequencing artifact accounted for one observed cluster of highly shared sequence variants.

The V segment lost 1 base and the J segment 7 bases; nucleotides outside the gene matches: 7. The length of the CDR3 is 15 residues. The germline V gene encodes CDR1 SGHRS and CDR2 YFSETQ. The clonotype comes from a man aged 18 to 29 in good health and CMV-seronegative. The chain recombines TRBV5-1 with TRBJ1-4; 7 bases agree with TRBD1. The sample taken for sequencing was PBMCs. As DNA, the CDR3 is TGCGCCAGCAGCTTGTTACAGGGGCGGGTTGAAAAACTGTTTTTT. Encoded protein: CASSLLQGRVEKLFF.